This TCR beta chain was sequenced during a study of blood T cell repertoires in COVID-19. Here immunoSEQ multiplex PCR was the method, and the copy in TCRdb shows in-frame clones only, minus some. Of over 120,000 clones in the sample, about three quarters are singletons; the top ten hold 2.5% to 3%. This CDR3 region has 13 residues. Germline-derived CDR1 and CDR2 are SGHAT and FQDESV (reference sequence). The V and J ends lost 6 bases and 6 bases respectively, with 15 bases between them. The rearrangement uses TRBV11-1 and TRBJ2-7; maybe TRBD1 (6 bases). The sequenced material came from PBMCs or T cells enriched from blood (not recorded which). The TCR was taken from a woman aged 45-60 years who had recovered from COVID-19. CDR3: CASSLKGGGEQYF. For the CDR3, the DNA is TGTGCCAGCAGTTTAAAAGGGGGTGGCGAGCAGTACTTC.